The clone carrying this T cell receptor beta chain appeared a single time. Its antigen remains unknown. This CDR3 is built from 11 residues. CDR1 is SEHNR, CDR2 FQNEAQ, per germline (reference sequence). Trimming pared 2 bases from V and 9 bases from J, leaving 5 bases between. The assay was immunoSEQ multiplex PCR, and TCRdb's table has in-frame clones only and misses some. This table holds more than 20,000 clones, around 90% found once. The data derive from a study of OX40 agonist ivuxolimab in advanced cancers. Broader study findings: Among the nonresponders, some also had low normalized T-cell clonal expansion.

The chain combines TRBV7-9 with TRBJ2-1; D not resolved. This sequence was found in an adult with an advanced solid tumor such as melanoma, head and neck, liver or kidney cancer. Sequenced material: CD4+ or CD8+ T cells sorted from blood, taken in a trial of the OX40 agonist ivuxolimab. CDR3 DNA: TGTGCCAGCAGCTTACTAGGTGAGCAGTTCTTC. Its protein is CASSLLGEQFF.